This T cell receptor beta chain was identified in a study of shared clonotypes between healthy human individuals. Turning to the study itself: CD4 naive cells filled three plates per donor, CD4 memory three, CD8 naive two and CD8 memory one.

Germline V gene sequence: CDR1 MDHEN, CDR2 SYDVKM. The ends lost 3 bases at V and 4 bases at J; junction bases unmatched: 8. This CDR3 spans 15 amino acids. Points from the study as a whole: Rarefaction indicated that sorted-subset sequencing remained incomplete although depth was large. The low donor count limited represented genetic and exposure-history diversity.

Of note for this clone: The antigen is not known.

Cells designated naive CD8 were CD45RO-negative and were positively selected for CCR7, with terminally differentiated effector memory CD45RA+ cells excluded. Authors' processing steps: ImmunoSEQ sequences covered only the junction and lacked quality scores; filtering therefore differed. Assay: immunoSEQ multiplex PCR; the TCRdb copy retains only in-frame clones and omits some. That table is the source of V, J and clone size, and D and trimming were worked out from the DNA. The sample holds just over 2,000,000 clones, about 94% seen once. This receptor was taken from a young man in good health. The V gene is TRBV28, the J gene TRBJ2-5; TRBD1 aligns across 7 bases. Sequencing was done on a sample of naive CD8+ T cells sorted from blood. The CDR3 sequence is CASSFDRVELETQYF. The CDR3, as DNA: TGTGCCAGCAGTTTCGACAGGGTAGAGCTAGAGACCCAGTACTTC.